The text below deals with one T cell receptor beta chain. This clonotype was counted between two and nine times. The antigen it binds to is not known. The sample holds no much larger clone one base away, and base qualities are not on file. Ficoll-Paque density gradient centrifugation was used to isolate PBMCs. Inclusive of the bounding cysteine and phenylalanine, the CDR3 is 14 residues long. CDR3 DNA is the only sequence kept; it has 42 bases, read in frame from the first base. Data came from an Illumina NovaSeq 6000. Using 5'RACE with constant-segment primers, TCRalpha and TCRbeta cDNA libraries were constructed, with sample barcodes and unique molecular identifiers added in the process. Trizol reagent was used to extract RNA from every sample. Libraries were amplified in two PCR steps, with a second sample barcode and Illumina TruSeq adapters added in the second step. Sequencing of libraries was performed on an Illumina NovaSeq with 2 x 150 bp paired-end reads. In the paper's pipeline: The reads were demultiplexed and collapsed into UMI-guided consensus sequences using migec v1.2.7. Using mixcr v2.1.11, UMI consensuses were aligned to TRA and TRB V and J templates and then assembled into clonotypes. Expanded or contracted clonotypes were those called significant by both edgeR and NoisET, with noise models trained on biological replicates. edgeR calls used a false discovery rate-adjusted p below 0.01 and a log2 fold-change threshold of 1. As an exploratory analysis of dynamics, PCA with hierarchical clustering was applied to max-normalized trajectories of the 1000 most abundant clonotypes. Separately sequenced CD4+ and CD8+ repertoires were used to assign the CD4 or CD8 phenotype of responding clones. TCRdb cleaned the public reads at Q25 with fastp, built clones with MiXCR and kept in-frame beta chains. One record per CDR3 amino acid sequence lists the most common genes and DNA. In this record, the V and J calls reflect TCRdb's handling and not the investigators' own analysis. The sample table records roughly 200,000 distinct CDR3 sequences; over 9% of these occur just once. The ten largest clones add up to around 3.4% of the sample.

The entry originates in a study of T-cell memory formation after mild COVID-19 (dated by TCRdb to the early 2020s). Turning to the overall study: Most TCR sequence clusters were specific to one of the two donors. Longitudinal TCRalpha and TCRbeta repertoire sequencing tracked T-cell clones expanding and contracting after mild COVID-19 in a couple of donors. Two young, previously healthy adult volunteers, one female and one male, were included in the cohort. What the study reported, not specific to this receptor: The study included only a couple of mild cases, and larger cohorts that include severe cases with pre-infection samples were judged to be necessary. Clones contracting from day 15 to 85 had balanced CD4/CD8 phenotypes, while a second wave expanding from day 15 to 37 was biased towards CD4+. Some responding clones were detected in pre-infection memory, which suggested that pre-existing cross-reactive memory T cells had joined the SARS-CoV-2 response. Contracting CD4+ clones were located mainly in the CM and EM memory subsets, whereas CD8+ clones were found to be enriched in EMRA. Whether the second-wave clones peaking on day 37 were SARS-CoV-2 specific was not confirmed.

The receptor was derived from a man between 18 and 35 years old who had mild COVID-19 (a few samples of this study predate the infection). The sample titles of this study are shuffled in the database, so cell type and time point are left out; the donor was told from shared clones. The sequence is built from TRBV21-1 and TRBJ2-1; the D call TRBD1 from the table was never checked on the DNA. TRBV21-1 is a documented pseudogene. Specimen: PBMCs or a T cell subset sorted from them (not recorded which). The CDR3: CASRMEDRGNEQFF. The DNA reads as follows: TGTGCCAGCAGGATGGAGGACAGGGGGAATGAGCAGTTCTTC.